The clone carrying this T cell receptor (beta chain) was counted ten times or more. Germline lookup yields CDR1 SQVTM and CDR2 ANQGSEA. Between the trimmed V and J ends, which lost 7 bases and 0 bases, there was a span of 12 bases. The CDR3 has 14 residues. The sample is drawn from a study of T-cell reconstitution after alpha-beta-depleted transplantation in children. As it was prepared, the TCRbeta library received unique molecular identifiers. TCRdb called the PCR reads again in MiXCR, with one record for every CDR3 protein. In the table there are some 200,000 distinct CDR3 sequences, 13% to 15% of which are singletons.

This receptor was obtained from a human donor who donated a stem cell graft to a child with acute lymphoblastic leukemia. This sequence joins TRBV29-1 and TRBJ2-2; D is unresolved. The sequenced sample was PBMCs from the stem cell graft donor, obtained from the stem cell graft. CDR3 DNA: TGCAGCGCCGAGGCAAGATCGAACACCGGGGAGCTGTTTTTT. Its protein product is CSAEARSNTGELFF.